This passage covers 30 T cell receptor beta chains from one sample sequenced in a study of blood T cell repertoires in COVID-19. The method was immunoSEQ multiplex PCR; TCRdb's version includes in-frame clones alone and lacks a portion of them. The sample lists around 72,000 clones; 75% to 95% were seen once. Input material: peripheral blood. The origin of the receptors is a human donor with active COVID-19. The donor label of this sample is uncertain.

The rearrangement joins TRBV9 to TRBJ2-1; 7 nucleotides match TRBD2. The V gene end was trimmed by 0 bases and the J gene end by 8 bases; junction bases not matched to a gene: 11. This CDR3 is 16 amino acids long. Germline lookup yields CDR1 SGDLS and CDR2 YYNGEE. For the CDR3, the DNA is TGTGCCAGCAGCGTAGCTCGAGCGGGAACACACCATGAGCAGTTCTTC. Its protein product is CASSVARAGTHHEQFF. Full variable domain (outside the CDR3, taken from reference TRBV9 and TRBJ2-1): DSGVTQTPKHLITATGQRVTLRCSPRSGDLSVYWYQQSLDQGLQFLIQYYNGEERAKGNILERFSAQQFPDLHSELNLSSLELGDSALYFCASSVARAGTHHEQFFGPGTRLTVL.

The chain links TRBV7-2 to TRBJ1-4; D is possibly TRBD1 (5 bases). This CDR3 comprises 14 residues. Per germline, CDR1 SGHTA and CDR2 FQGNSA. V was pared by 5 bases and J by 3 bases, with 10 bases between. CDR3 nucleotide sequence: TGTGCCAGCAGCCTTACGGGGGCTAATGAAAAACTGTTTTTT. Translating gives CASSLTGANEKLFF.

This clone was found once. This chain uses TRBV7-9 with TRBJ2-3; D remains unclear. CDR1 is SEHNR and CDR2 is FQNEAQ in the germline V gene (reference sequence). The V end was cut by 5 bases, the J end by 6 bases, with 15 bases between. This CDR3 has 14 amino acids. The CDR3 region is CASSPAVAEDTQYF. The CDR3 DNA reads TGTGCCAGCAGCCCGGCGGTAGCAGAGGATACGCAGTATTTT.

The genes are TRBV3-1 (or the pseudogene TRBV3-2) and TRBJ1-3, with 7 bases that match TRBD1. J lost 2 bases, V lost 4 bases, and 2 bases had no gene match. Germline values: CDR1 LGHDT, CDR2 YNNKEL (reference sequence). The CDR3 contains 14 residues. DNA for the CDR3: TGTGCCAGCAGCCCGACAGGGACTGGAAACACCATATATTTT. Its protein is CASSPTGTGNTIYF.

V is TRBV7-6 and J is TRBJ2-1; 9 bases match TRBD1. Looked up from germline, CDR1 is SGHVS and CDR2 is FNYEAQ. This CDR3 is built from 17 residues. The V gene end was trimmed by 0 bases and the J gene end by 4 bases; junction bases not matched to a gene: 7. The CDR3: CASSLARDREIYNEQFF. Here the CDR3 DNA reads TGTGCCAGCAGCTTAGCCCGGGACAGGGAAATATACAATGAGCAGTTCTTC.

The chain uses TRBV6-5 and TRBJ1-1; D unclear. The CDR3 consists of 16 residues. Germline V gene data show CDR1 as MNHEY and CDR2 as SVGAGI. The V and J ends lost 0 bases and 5 bases respectively, with 16 bases between them. The CDR3 DNA reads TGTGCCAGCAGTTACTCGCGGGTACCCTTGGGGACTGAAGCTTTCTTT. Encoded protein: CASSYSRVPLGTEAFF.

The V and J genes are TRBV5-1 and TRBJ2-2; D not certain. The CDR3 sequence is 16 residues long. Germline lookup yields CDR1 SGHRS and CDR2 YFSETQ. V was pared by 0 bases and J by 1 base, with 10 bases between. CDR3 loop: CASSLGPYQNTGELFF. The DNA of the CDR3 is TGCGCCAGCAGCTTGGGGCCATACCAGAACACCGGGGAGCTGTTTTTT.

The rearrangement joins TRBV9 to TRBJ2-6, with TRBD1 as a possible D gene (6 bases). CDR1 is SGDLS, CDR2 YYNGEE, per germline. The CDR3 covers 19 residues. The V end was cut by 2 bases, the J end by 1 base, with 19 bases between. As DNA, the CDR3 is TGTGCCAGCAGCGTGAATATGTGGACAGACGTATCTGGGGCCAACGTCCTGACTTTC. Amino acids: CASSVNMWTDVSGANVLTF.

V is TRBV19 and J is TRBJ1-2; tentatively, D is TRBD1 (5 bases). This CDR3 spans 13 amino acids. Germline lookup yields CDR1 LNHDA and CDR2 SQIVND (reference sequence). Trimming stripped 10 bases from V and 8 bases from J, with 20 bases between. The CDR3 coding sequence is TGTGCCATTAAGGACAACTCCGTAGGGGGCTACACCTTC. It specifies CAIKDNSVGGYTF.

This chain uses TRBV4-3 with TRBJ1-1; TRBD1 might be the D (6 bases). The germline V gene encodes CDR1 LGHNA and CDR2 YSLEER. This CDR3 spans 15 amino acids. With 0 bases removed from V and 6 bases from J, the gap between germline ends came to 14 bases. CDR3 sequence (DNA): TGCGCCAGCAGCCAAGATGGGGGGGCCCTACCTGAAGCTTTCTTT. This codes for CASSQDGGALPEAFF.

V gene TRBV11-3 combines with J gene TRBJ2-1, with D tentatively TRBD2 (5 bases). Germline loops: CDR1 SGHNT, CDR2 YENEEA. The CDR3 length is 19 residues. Trimming shortened V by 0 bases and J by 0 bases, and 18 bases separated the two germline ends. CDR3 amino acids: CASSLDPIWGEGSYNEQFF. The CDR3 bases are TGTGCCAGCAGCTTAGATCCAATCTGGGGAGAGGGCTCCTACAATGAGCAGTTCTTC.

The rearrangement links TRBV18 to TRBJ2-2; D remains unclear. The germline V gene encodes CDR1 KGHSH and CDR2 LQKENI. The CDR3 has 14 amino acids. Trimming left V 0 bases short and J 1 base short, with 3 bases between. CDR3 loop: CASSPPGNTGELFF. CDR3 bases: TGTGCCAGCTCACCACCCGGGAACACCGGGGAGCTGTTTTTT. The whole variable domain, filled in from reference TRBV18 and TRBJ2-2, reads NAGVMQNPRHLVRRRGQEARLRCSPMKGHSHVYWYRQLPEEGLKFMVYLQKENIIDESGMPKERFSAEFPKEGPSILRIQQVVRGDSAAYFCASSPPGNTGELFFGEGSRLTVL.

The chain uses TRBV7-9 and TRBJ2-7, with a tentative D call TRBD2 (5 bases). Per germline, CDR1 SEHNR and CDR2 FQNEAQ (reference sequence). The CDR3 is made up of 16 amino acids. Trimming left V 4 bases short and J 7 bases short, with 23 bases between. CDR3 sequence reads: CASSSTTTRYPREQYF. Here the CDR3 DNA reads TGTGCCAGCAGCTCGACGACTACCCGATATCCGCGGGAGCAGTACTTC.

J is TRBJ2-3 and V is TRBV27; a weak D match, TRBD2 (6 bases). V was cut by 5 bases and J by 5 bases, with 14 bases left in between. This CDR3 is built from 14 residues. From germline, CDR1 is MNHEY and CDR2 SMNVEV (reference sequence). CDR3 nucleotides: TGTGCCAGCAGTCCAGGGACTGGGAGAGATACGCAGTATTTT. Its protein is CASSPGTGRDTQYF.

V is TRBV2 and J is TRBJ1-5; TRBD1 agrees at 7 bases. With 6 bases clipped from V and 6 bases from J, the junction kept 5 bases outside the gene matches. Germline values: CDR1 SNHLY, CDR2 FYNNEI. CDR3 length: 13 amino acids. CDR3 bases: TGTGCCAGCAGAGTGGCAGGGGGTCAGCCCCAGCATTTT. This encodes CASRVAGGQPQHF.

The CDR3 region is CASSLGPTTGEQFF. CDR3 DNA sequence: TGTGCCAGCAGCTTGGGGCCCACGACAGGGGAGCAGTTCTTC. This chain uses TRBV11-3 with TRBJ2-1; 7 positions match TRBD1. Trimming took 3 bases from V and 10 from J; bases not matched to a gene: 9. The CDR3 covers 14 residues. CDR1 and CDR2 from the germline V gene are SGHNT and YENEEA.

J is TRBJ1-6 and V is TRBV27, with 9 bases matching TRBD1. V shed 3 bases and J 11 bases; nucleotides not matched to a gene: 5. Germline values: CDR1 MNHEY, CDR2 SMNVEV (reference sequence). The CDR3 spans 14 residues. CDR3 in amino acids: CASSFGTGKTPLHF. For the CDR3, the DNA is TGTGCCAGCAGTTTCGGGACAGGGAAGACACCCCTCCACTTT.

This sequence joins TRBV24-1 and TRBJ2-6; possibly TRBD1 for D (5 bases). This CDR3 comprises 17 residues. Germline lookup yields CDR1 KGHDR and CDR2 SFDVKD. Trimming took off 3 bases at V and 0 bases at J, with 11 bases between the two ends. The CDR3 here is CATSDPSTDSGANVLTF. For the CDR3, the DNA is TGTGCCACCAGTGATCCCTCGACAGACTCTGGGGCCAACGTCCTGACTTTC.

The chain is built from TRBV6-5 and TRBJ1-6; unclear D gene. CDR1 MNHEY and CDR2 SVGAGI come from the germline V gene. V gave up 8 bases and J gave up 7 bases, with 12 bases separating them. The CDR3 has 13 amino acids. CDR3 residues: CASCLPGNSPLHF. CDR3 DNA: TGTGCCAGCTGTCTCCCGGGAAATTCACCCCTCCACTTT.

J is TRBJ2-3 and V is TRBV7-2; D not resolved. The CDR3 spans 16 residues. The V end was cut by 1 base, the J end by 5 bases, with 16 bases between. Germline loops: CDR1 SGHTA, CDR2 FQGNSA. The CDR3 reads CASSLGGSPAGDTQYF. The CDR3 coding sequence is TGTGCCAGCAGCTTAGGAGGCTCACCTGCTGGAGATACGCAGTATTTT.

This clone has just one count. This rearrangement joins TRBV19 to TRBJ2-7, with 7 bases fitting TRBD1. CDR3 length: 14 amino acids. The V gene's germline CDR1 is LNHDA and CDR2 SQIVND (reference sequence). Trimming cost V 6 bases and J 6 bases; bases outside gene matches: 11. CDR3 sequence: CASSTGTVALEQYF. In nucleotides, the CDR3 is TGTGCCAGTAGCACCGGGACAGTCGCCCTCGAGCAGTACTTC.

V gene TRBV18 combines with J gene TRBJ2-2, with 7 bases that match TRBD1. The CDR3 consists of 16 residues. V lost 3 bases, J lost 0 bases, and 4 bases stayed unmatched. Germline V lookup: CDR1 KGHSH, CDR2 LQKENI. This CDR3 is CASSPRTGSNTGELFF. The CDR3 DNA follows: TGTGCCAGCTCACCCAGGACAGGTTCGAACACCGGGGAGCTGTTTTTT.

The genes are TRBV24-1 and TRBJ2-3, with D perhaps TRBD1 (6 bases). The CDR3 runs to 16 residues. In germline, CDR1 is KGHDR, CDR2 SFDVKD. The germline V and J ends were trimmed by 4 bases and 2 bases, with 15 bases remaining between them. Written as DNA, the CDR3 is TGTGCCACCAGTGAGATAGGGACAACCAACACAGATACGCAGTATTTT. Its protein product is CATSEIGTTNTDTQYF.

This chain connects TRBV19 to TRBJ2-1; 16 nucleotides line up with TRBD2. This CDR3 has 16 residues. V shed 7 bases, J shed 7 bases, and the junction held 7 bases outside the gene matches. From germline, CDR1 is LNHDA and CDR2 SQIVND (reference sequence). DNA for the CDR3: TGTGCCAGTACCGGGGGACTAGCGGGAGGGCCAAATGAGCAGTTCTTC. Its protein product is CASTGGLAGGPNEQFF.

This chain connects TRBV9 to TRBJ2-5; TRBD1 might be the D (6 bases). This CDR3 has 16 amino acids. V lost 0 bases and J 4 bases, leaving 16 bases between the germline ends. Germline CDR1 and CDR2: SGDLS and YYNGEE. The CDR3 sequence: CASSVVGGGGPETQYF. The CDR3 DNA sequence: TGTGCCAGCAGCGTAGTAGGGGGTGGCGGTCCAGAGACCCAGTACTTC.

This clone was seen more than once but under ten times. This chain connects TRBV4-3 to TRBJ1-1; a weak D match, TRBD1 (5 bases). V lost 4 bases and J lost 7, with 13 bases in between. Germline CDR1 and CDR2: LGHNA and YSLEER. The CDR3 spans 13 residues. CDR3 amino acids: CASSLYPGLEAFF. DNA of the CDR3: TGCGCCAGCAGCCTCTATCCGGGACTTGAAGCTTTCTTT.

This chain connects TRBV28 to TRBJ2-3, with D perhaps TRBD2 (6 bases). The CDR3 is made up of 15 amino acids. The V end was cut by 8 bases, the J end by 6 bases, with 21 bases between. Per germline, CDR1 MDHEN and CDR2 SYDVKM. CDR3 DNA sequence: TGTGCCAGCGGTACCTCAGGGACTCCAGGGGATACGCAGTATTTT. This translates into CASGTSGTPGDTQYF.

The V gene is TRBV3-1 (or the pseudogene TRBV3-2), the J gene TRBJ1-2; TRBD1 matches at 7 bases. This CDR3 is built from 16 residues. Germline trimming cut 1 base from V and 3 bases from J; bases unmatched to any gene: 8. Looked up from germline, CDR1 is LGHDT and CDR2 is YNNKEL (reference sequence). CDR3 DNA sequence: TGTGCCAGCAGCCAAGGAAGACAGGGTCTTGACTATGGCTACACCTTC. As protein: CASSQGRQGLDYGYTF.

The V and J genes are TRBV18 and TRBJ1-2; TRBD1 matches 7 bases. Losses at the gene ends were 1 base for V and 4 bases for J; bases not matched to a gene: 6. CDR1 is KGHSH and CDR2 is LQKENI in the germline V gene. The CDR3 runs to 15 residues. The DNA of the CDR3 is TGTGCCAGCTCACCACAGGGGGCGTACTTCTATGGCTACACCTTC. Its protein is CASSPQGAYFYGYTF.

The chain has TRBV30 and TRBJ1-6; D uncertain. V lost 3 bases and J 10 bases, leaving 16 bases between the germline ends. CDR1 GTSNPN and CDR2 SVGIG come from the germline V gene (reference sequence). CDR3 size: 14 residues. CDR3 DNA sequence: TGTGCCTGGAGGGGAGGACCCCAAATCTCACCCCTCCACTTT. Protein product: CAWRGGPQISPLHF.